Included here is one T cell receptor beta chain sequence, with context. The data belong to a study of T cell responses to AZD1222 COVID-19 vaccine. Trimming cost V 5 bases and J 7 bases, with 11 bases left between them. The CDR3 loop spans 13 amino acids. CDR1 is KGHDR and CDR2 is SFDVKD in the germline V gene. Sequencing used immunoSEQ multiplex PCR; TCRdb keeps in-frame clones, though not all of them. The repertoire holds fewer than 85,000 clones, with under 95% as singletons. This clonotype was sampled from an adult in good health. Sample: peripheral blood, taken on day 0 of AZD1222 vaccination. The V and J genes are TRBV24-1 and TRBJ2-1, with no clear D. The CDR3 protein is CATSGPRQNEQFF. The DNA for the CDR3 is TGTGCCACCAGTGGGCCCCGGCAGAATGAGCAGTTCTTC.